The present T cell receptor beta chain was sequenced within a study of CD4 T cells in relation to SARS-CoV-2 and coronaviruses. The V gene lost 3 bases and the J gene lost 7 bases, with 9 bases spanning the gap. The CDR3 runs 13 residues. Germline values: CDR1 LNHDA, CDR2 SQIVND (reference sequence). As regards this clone: The antigen is not known.

Findings of the study overall: Each donor contributed either pre-pandemic or post-infection samples, not both. In roughly 65% of donors, memory CD4+ clonotypes crossrecognized SARS-CoV-2 and at least one common cold coronavirus spike. This crossreactivity analysis covered spike protein alone, no other viral proteins.

CD4+ T cells from unexposed donors were obtained before the COVID-19 pandemic (2011-2018). The table came from immunoSEQ multiplex PCR; TCRdb's copy has only in-frame clones and leaves some out. The sample holds 50,000 to 70,000 clones, more than 75% seen once. The rearrangement links TRBV19 to TRBJ1-4; D possibly corresponds to TRBD1 (5 bases). The clonotype originates from a human donor in good health. The sequenced material came from memory CD4+ T cells from PBMCs. The CDR3 bases are TGTGCCAGTAGTATTCAGGGTACTGAAAAACTGTTTTTT. Protein product: CASSIQGTEKLFF.